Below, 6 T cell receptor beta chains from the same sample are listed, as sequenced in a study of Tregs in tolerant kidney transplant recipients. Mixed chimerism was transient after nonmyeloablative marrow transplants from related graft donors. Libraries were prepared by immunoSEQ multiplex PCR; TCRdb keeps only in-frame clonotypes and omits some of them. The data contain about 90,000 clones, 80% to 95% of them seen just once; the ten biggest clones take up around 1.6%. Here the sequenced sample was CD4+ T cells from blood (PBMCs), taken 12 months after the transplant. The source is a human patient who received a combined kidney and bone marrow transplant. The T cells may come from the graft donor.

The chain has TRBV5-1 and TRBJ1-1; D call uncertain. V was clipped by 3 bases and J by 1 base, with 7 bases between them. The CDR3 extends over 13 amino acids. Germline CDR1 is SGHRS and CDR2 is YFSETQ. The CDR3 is CASSYNRNTEAFF. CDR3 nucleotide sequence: TGCGCCAGCAGCTATAACAGGAACACTGAAGCTTTCTTT.

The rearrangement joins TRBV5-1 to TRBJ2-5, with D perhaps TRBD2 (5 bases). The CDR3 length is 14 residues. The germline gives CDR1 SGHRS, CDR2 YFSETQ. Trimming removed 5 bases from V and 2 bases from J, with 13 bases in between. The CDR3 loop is CASSHTRGQETQYF. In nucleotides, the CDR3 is TGCGCCAGCAGTCATACACGGGGACAAGAGACCCAGTACTTC.

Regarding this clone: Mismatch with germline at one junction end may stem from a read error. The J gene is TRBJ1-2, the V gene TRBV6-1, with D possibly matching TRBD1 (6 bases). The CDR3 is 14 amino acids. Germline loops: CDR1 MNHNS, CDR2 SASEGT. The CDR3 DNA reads TGTGCCACCAGTCGTCGACAGGACAGAAGGGGCTACACCTTC. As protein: CATSRRQDRRGYTF.

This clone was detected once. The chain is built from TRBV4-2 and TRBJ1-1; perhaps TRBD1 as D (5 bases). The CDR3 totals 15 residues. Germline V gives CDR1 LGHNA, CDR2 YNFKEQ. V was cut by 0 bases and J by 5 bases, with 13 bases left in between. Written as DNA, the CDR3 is TGTGCCAGCAGCCAAGATGGGGCCCTGGGAACTGAAGCTTTCTTT. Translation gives CASSQDGALGTEAFF.

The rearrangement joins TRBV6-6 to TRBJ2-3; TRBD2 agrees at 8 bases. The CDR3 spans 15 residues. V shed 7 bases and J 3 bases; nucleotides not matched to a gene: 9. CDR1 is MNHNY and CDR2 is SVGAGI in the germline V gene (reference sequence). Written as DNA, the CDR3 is TGTGCCAGCACCTCGGGGGGGGTTAGGACAGATACGCAGTATTTT. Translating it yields CASTSGGVRTDTQYF.

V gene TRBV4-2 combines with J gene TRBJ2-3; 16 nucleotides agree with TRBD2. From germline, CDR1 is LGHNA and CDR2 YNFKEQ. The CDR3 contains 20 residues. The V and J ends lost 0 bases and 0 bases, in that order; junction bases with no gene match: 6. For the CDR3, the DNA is TGTGCCAGCAGCCAAGAAGGGACTAGCGGGAGGGTGGCTAGCACAGATACGCAGTATTTT. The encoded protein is CASSQEGTSGRVASTDTQYF.